A single sample gave rise to the 5 T cell receptor beta chains below, sequenced in a study of radiation and T cells in renal cell carcinoma. Time point defined: blood 2 weeks post-SBRT. Treatment of the sample: 15 Gy SBRT to primary tumor, nephrectomy 4 weeks later. Repertoires were generated with immunoSEQ multiplex PCR, while TCRdb's copy carries only in-frame clones and drops some. This sample has 100,000 to 150,000 clones, with around 81% found just once. The sequences come from blood, collected from a patient whose treatment included radiotherapy and nephrectomy. These TCRs come from a man over 45 with renal cell carcinoma.

As to this clone: One junction end does not reproduce the germline sequence, and a read error may be involved. The genes are TRBV4-2 and TRBJ1-1, with D possibly matching TRBD1 (6 bases). CDR1 LGHNA and CDR2 YNFKEQ come from the germline V gene. This CDR3 contains 16 residues. The CDR3 DNA follows: TGTGCCGGCAGCTCCCGGGACACCCGATATAACACTGAAGCTTTCTTT. Translation: CAGSSRDTRYNTEAFF.

This clone has a handful of counts. V is TRBV5-1 and J is TRBJ1-2, with 9 bases lining up with TRBD1. Germline V gives CDR1 SGHRS, CDR2 YFSETQ. The CDR3 length is 14 residues. Unmatched junction bases numbered 1, after V lost 0 bases and J lost 4 bases. The CDR3 DNA reads as TGCGCCAGCAGCTTGGGACAGGGGGGCTATGGCTACACCTTC. It translates to CASSLGQGGYGYTF.

The gene calls are TRBV11-3 and TRBJ1-1; D uncertain. Germline assignment: CDR1 SGHNT and CDR2 YENEEA. Trimming stripped 6 bases from V and 4 bases from J, with 12 bases between. The CDR3 length is 13 residues. CDR3 in DNA: TGTGCCAGCAGTCAACCAGGCGGCACTGAAGCTTTCTTT. Protein: CASSQPGGTEAFF. Complete variable domain (other parts from reference TRBV11-3 and TRBJ1-1): EAGVVQSPRYKIIEKKQPVAFWCNPISGHNTLYWYLQNLGQGPELLIRYENEEAVDDSQLPKDRFSAERLKGVDSTLKIQPAELGDSAVYLCASSQPGGTEAFFGQGTRLTVV.

The J gene is TRBJ1-5, the V gene TRBV27; tentative D call: TRBD1 (6 bases). With 3 bases removed from V and 9 bases from J, the gap between germline ends came to 21 bases. CDR1 and CDR2 (germline): MNHEY, SMNVEV (reference sequence). This CDR3 is 16 amino acids long. The DNA of the CDR3 is TGTGCCAGCAGTTTTAGTAGGGGGAGAGCATTGGGGCCCCAGCATTTT. Amino acid sequence: CASSFSRGRALGPQHF.

This chain uses TRBV2 with TRBJ2-3; no clear D gene. Trimming took 0 bases from V and 1 from J, leaving 5 bases between them. Germline CDR1 and CDR2: SNHLY and FYNNEI. The CDR3 runs to 14 residues. CDR3 nucleotide sequence: TGTGCCAGCAGTGAAGCCTTCGGCACAGATACGCAGTATTTT. This encodes CASSEAFGTDTQYF.